The 25 T cell receptor beta chains reported below all come from one sample, sequenced in a study of molecular identifiers for immune sequencing clone quantification. Using its own MiXCR run on the PCR reads, TCRdb lists one record per CDR3 protein. Here the sample spans around 25,000 distinct CDR3 sequences, under 20% being singletons. The sequenced sample was naive CD8+ T cells from blood, with Jurkat cell RNA spiked in. Indicated subset: FACS-sorted CD8+CD4-CCR7+CD45RA+ naive T cells. These receptors all come from a human donor in good health. Some libraries in this study had Jurkat cell RNA spiked in.

Turning to this clonotype: The missing conserved phenylalanine or tryptophan at the end of this CDR3 makes a read error likely. This chain uses TRBV4-1 with TRBJ1-1; D is ambiguous. V was clipped by 1 base and J by 5 bases, with 8 bases between them. CDR1 MGHRA and CDR2 YSYEKL come from the germline V gene. The CDR3 sequence is 13 residues long. Here the CDR3 DNA reads TGCGCCAGCAGCCAAGGCGTACAGACTGAAGCTTTCTTG. Protein product: CASSQGVQTEAFL.

This clonotype appeared many times. This chain uses TRBV10-1 with TRBJ2-7; D remains ambiguous. Germline V CDR1 and CDR2: WNHNN, SYGVQD (reference sequence). The V end was cut by 3 bases, the J end by 0 bases, with 9 bases between. This CDR3 is built from 14 residues. The CDR3 DNA is TGCGCCAGCAGTGACAGGCAGAGCTCCTACGAGCAGTACTTC. Translating it yields CASSDRQSSYEQYF.

This clonotype turned up a few times. V is TRBV20-1 and J is TRBJ2-5, with D possibly being TRBD1 (5 bases). The germline CDR1 and CDR2 sequences are DFQATT and SNEGSKA (reference sequence). The V gene lost 6 bases and the J gene lost 0 bases, with 11 bases spanning the gap. The CDR3 covers 13 residues. The CDR3 sequence: CSAVQADQETQYF. In DNA form, the CDR3 reads TGCAGTGCGGTACAGGCCGACCAAGAGACCCAGTACTTC.

This clonotype has a count of ten or more. This chain joins TRBV4-3 and TRBJ2-2, with D possibly matching TRBD2 (6 bases). V lost 3 bases and J 4 bases, leaving 12 bases between the germline ends. Germline CDR1 reads LGHNA; CDR2 reads YSLEER. The CDR3 consists of 15 residues. The CDR3, as DNA: TGCGCCAGCAGCCAGGGGACTTTTTCCACCGGGGAGCTGTTTTTT. It specifies CASSQGTFSTGELFF.

In this sample, this clonotype turned up many times. The V gene is TRBV2, the J gene TRBJ1-2, with D perhaps TRBD1 (6 bases). The V end was cut by 6 bases, the J end by 7 bases, with 15 bases between. Germline V lookup: CDR1 SNHLY, CDR2 FYNNEI. The CDR3 runs to 13 residues. Here the CDR3 DNA reads TGTGCCAGCAGGGGGAGGGGGAAGGTTGGCTACACCTTC. This translates into CASRGRGKVGYTF.

This clonotype was observed at least ten times. This chain's CDR3 is CASKWSGEAYNEQFF. CDR3 bases: TGTGCCAGCAAGTGGTCGGGGGAAGCCTACAATGAGCAGTTCTTC. The J gene is TRBJ2-1, the V gene TRBV27; D may be TRBD2 (6 bases). Trimming took off 7 bases at V and 2 bases at J, with 15 bases between the two ends. Germline V lookup: CDR1 MNHEY, CDR2 SMNVEV (reference sequence). The CDR3 runs to 15 residues.

This clonotype was recorded many times. The J gene is TRBJ2-7, the V gene TRBV27; D remains unclear. From germline, CDR1 is MNHEY and CDR2 SMNVEV (reference sequence). This CDR3 is built from 13 residues. Between the trimmed V and J ends, which lost 5 bases and 6 bases, there was a span of 14 bases. This CDR3 is CASSLTSTGEQYF. As DNA, the CDR3 is TGTGCCAGCAGTCTAACGTCCACCGGCGAGCAGTACTTC.

To note about this clonotype: One base away lies a much larger clone, so this may be a sequencing read error. The CDR3 is CAIGETSGPYQETQYF. The CDR3 DNA follows: TGTGCCATCGGTGAGACTAGCGGGCCATACCAAGAGACCCAGTACTTC. The J gene is TRBJ2-5, the V gene TRBV10-3, with TRBD2 matching over 10 bases. The germline gives CDR1 ENHRY, CDR2 SYGVKD. The CDR3 length is 16 residues.

This clonotype was seen repeatedly, ten times or more. V usage is TRBV4-1 and J usage is TRBJ2-5; 7 positions agree with TRBD2. After removal of 4 bases from V and 2 bases from J, the junction contained 10 bases not matched to a gene. The CDR3 runs 16 residues. Germline-derived CDR1 and CDR2 are MGHRA and YSYEKL. This chain's CDR3 is CASSLGGSGLQETQYF. DNA for the CDR3: TGCGCCAGCAGCCTTGGCGGGAGCGGCCTACAAGAGACCCAGTACTTC.

This clonotype was counted many times. The rearrangement uses TRBV30 and TRBJ2-7; unclear D gene. This CDR3 is built from 12 residues. CDR1 and CDR2 (germline): GTSNPN, SVGIG (reference sequence). V lost 0 bases, J lost 3 bases, and 6 bases lay in between. CDR3 protein: CAWSVGSYEQYF. As DNA, the CDR3 is TGTGCCTGGAGTGTCGGCAGCTACGAGCAGTACTTC.

In its sample, this clonotype was seen many times. The chain combines TRBV30 with TRBJ2-1, with D unclear. The germline V and J ends were trimmed by 3 bases and 2 bases, with 8 bases remaining between them. Per the germline V gene, CDR1 is GTSNPN and CDR2 is SVGIG (reference sequence). The CDR3 is 13 amino acids. The DNA for the CDR3 is TGTGCCTGGAGCCCCGAAGCCTACAATGAGCAGTTCTTC. Its translation is CAWSPEAYNEQFF.

The chain couples TRBV12-3 or TRBV12-4 to TRBJ2-1; the D gene is possibly TRBD1 (6 bases). Trimming removed 6 bases from V and 3 bases from J, with 15 bases in between. CDR3 length: 15 residues. The CDR3 loop is CASSPEQGRYNEQFF. DNA of the CDR3: TGTGCCAGCAGCCCCGAACAGGGACGCTACAATGAGCAGTTCTTC.

This clonotype was seen ten or more times. The genes are TRBV4-3 and TRBJ2-1; D unclear. The CDR3 runs to 16 residues. Germline V lookup: CDR1 LGHNA, CDR2 YSLEER. Trimming removed 0 bases from V and 0 bases from J, with 9 bases in between. The CDR3 DNA sequence: TGCGCCAGCAGCCAAGAGGGGTCTGCCTCCTACAATGAGCAGTTCTTC. The encoded protein is CASSQEGSASYNEQFF.

On this clonotype itself: A junction boundary mismatches the germline segment, possibly from a read error. This sequence joins TRBV7-6 and TRBJ2-3; TRBD2 might be the D (5 bases). CDR3 length equals 17 residues. Germline V gene sequence: CDR1 SGHVS, CDR2 FNYEAQ. This CDR3 is CAGSLERKGSSSDTQYF. CDR3 DNA sequence: TGTGCCGGCAGCTTAGAGCGTAAAGGGTCTAGCTCAGATACGCAGTATTTT.

This clonotype was observed many times. The chain links TRBV29-1 to TRBJ2-1; tentatively, D is TRBD1 (6 bases). The length of the CDR3 is 13 residues. Germline-derived CDR1 and CDR2 are SQVTM and ANQGSEA. Trimming took 4 bases from V and 7 from J, leaving 14 bases between them. The CDR3 loop is CSVVPDSRNEQFF. CDR3 bases: TGCAGCGTTGTACCGGACAGCAGAAATGAGCAGTTCTTC.

This clonotype rates as medium-sized (0.01 to 0.1%). J is TRBJ1-5 and V is TRBV4-1; D gene uncertain. The germline V gene has CDR1 MGHRA and CDR2 YSYEKL. V was trimmed by 6 bases and J by 2 bases, leaving 14 bases between them. The CDR3 covers 15 residues. In DNA, the CDR3 is TGCGCCAGCAGTCCGATAAGAGGAGGCAATCAGCCCCAGCATTTT. This translates into CASSPIRGGNQPQHF.

This clonotype has ten or more counts. The V call is TRBV28, the J call TRBJ2-3; 7 positions match TRBD2. CDR1 is MDHEN, CDR2 SYDVKM, per germline. V shed 8 bases, J shed 1 base, and the junction held 9 bases outside the gene matches. CDR3 length: 15 residues. CDR3 coding DNA: TGTGCCAGCTACCGAGACCGGGGGGGCACAGATACGCAGTATTTT. Amino acid sequence: CASYRDRGGTDTQYF.

This clonotype was found many times. The J gene is TRBJ2-5, the V gene TRBV24-1, with D uncertain. The length of the CDR3 is 14 residues. Germline-derived CDR1 and CDR2 are KGHDR and SFDVKD. The V end lost 4 bases, the J end lost 5 bases, and 13 bases lay between the germline ends. CDR3 protein: CATSERTLGETQYF. The CDR3 coding sequence is TGTGCCACCAGTGAACGGACCCTCGGGGAGACCCAGTACTTC.

V and J are TRBV4-1 and TRBJ2-1; possible D gene TRBD2, 5 bases. CDR1 and CDR2 from the germline V gene are MGHRA and YSYEKL. The CDR3 contains 14 residues. Deletions cut 1 base from V and 7 bases from J, with 11 bases between. CDR3 nucleotide sequence: TGCGCCAGCAGCCAAGGTTCTAGCACAAATGAGCAGTTCTTC. It is translated as CASSQGSSTNEQFF.

Concerning this clonotype itself: A read error is possible here, since a much larger clone lies one base away. This rearrangement joins TRBV7-9 to TRBJ2-2; tentative D call: TRBD2 (6 bases). Germline lookup yields CDR1 SEHNR and CDR2 FQNEAQ (reference sequence). With 1 base removed from V and 1 base from J, the gap between germline ends came to 7 bases. This CDR3 contains 15 residues. This chain's CDR3 is CASSLGGLNTGELFF. In DNA, the CDR3 is TGTGCCAGCAGCTTAGGGGGACTGAACACCGGGGAGCTGTTTTTT.

The genes are TRBV5-1 and TRBJ2-5; 7 positions match TRBD1. The trim removed 1 base at V and 5 bases at J, leaving 5 bases unmatched. CDR1 and CDR2 (germline): SGHRS, YFSETQ. The CDR3 length is 14 residues. CDR3 coding DNA: TGCGCCAGCAGCTTGACTTTGGACAGGGAGACCCAGTACTTC. Encoded protein: CASSLTLDRETQYF.

This clonotype occurred many times. V gene TRBV7-9 combines with J gene TRBJ2-5, with D perhaps TRBD2 (6 bases). The CDR3 has 16 residues. Trimming left V 0 bases short and J 1 base short, with 12 bases between. Looked up from germline, CDR1 is SEHNR and CDR2 is FQNEAQ (reference sequence). The CDR3 DNA sequence: TGTGCCAGCAGCTTAGCGAGGGGAGGTACCCAAGAGACCCAGTACTTC. Its protein is CASSLARGGTQETQYF.

This clonotype came up many times. The chain couples TRBV28 to TRBJ2-4; D might be TRBD1 (5 bases). The CDR3 runs to 17 residues. From germline, CDR1 is MDHEN and CDR2 SYDVKM. V was pared by 7 bases and J by 4 bases, with 23 bases between. The CDR3 region has the DNA TGTGCCAGCAATAATTCGCCCGCCAGGGTTTCAAAAAACATTCAGTACTTC. It yields the protein CASNNSPARVSKNIQYF.

There are many counts of this clonotype. The J gene is TRBJ2-7, the V gene TRBV10-3; the D is unclear. The CDR3 is made up of 16 amino acids. The V end was cut by 5 bases, the J end by 0 bases, with 17 bases between. CDR1 ENHRY and CDR2 SYGVKD come from the germline V gene. For the CDR3, the DNA is TGTGCCATCAGTAACCCCCTGGCCGCGCACTCCTACGAGCAGTACTTC. Its protein is CAISNPLAAHSYEQYF.

With respect to this clonotype: One base away lies a much larger clone, so this may be a sequencing read error. The rearrangement links TRBV4-2 to TRBJ2-3; D remains ambiguous. Trimming shortened V by 0 bases and J by 6 bases, and 13 bases separated the two germline ends. This CDR3 is built from 15 residues. Germline V lookup: CDR1 LGHNA, CDR2 YNFKEQ. The CDR3 nucleotides read TGTGCCAGCAGCCAAGAGCTGTTAATGAGGGATACGCAGTATTTT. Protein sequence: CASSQELLMRDTQYF.